Reported below is one T cell receptor (beta chain). Generated by immunoSEQ multiplex PCR, the TCRdb table keeps only in-frame clones and is missing some. The table has 250,000 to 400,000 clones, roughly nine tenths seen once; the top ten hold roughly 5%. The data stem from a study of blood T cell repertoires in COVID-19. Across under 25 US areas, participants ranged in age from about 18 to 90 years. Looked up from germline, CDR1 is PRHDT and CDR2 is FYEKMQ (reference sequence). CDR3 length: 16 amino acids. V lost 4 bases to trimming and J lost 4 bases; unmatched junction nucleotides: 7. The sequence was obtained from a man aged 60 to 69 who had recovered from COVID-19. V usage is TRBV13 and J usage is TRBJ2-3, with 11 bases lining up with TRBD2. The sequenced material came from PBMCs or T cells enriched from blood (not recorded which). The CDR3 is CASSSRLAGLSDTQYF. CDR3 DNA: TGTGCCAGCAGCTCGAGACTAGCGGGACTCTCAGATACGCAGTATTTT.